What follows describes a single TCR beta chain. Repertoires were generated with immunoSEQ multiplex PCR, while TCRdb's copy carries only in-frame clones and drops some. The data show roughly 60,000 clones, around 87% seen once. This entry comes from a study of blood T cell repertoires in COVID-19. The source of this sequence is a human donor with active COVID-19. The donor label of this sample is uncertain. Sequenced sample: peripheral blood.

The DNA for the CDR3 is TGTGCCAGCAGCCCCGACAGCGGGGAGCTGTTTTTT. This translates into CASSPDSGELFF. V is TRBV6-5 and J is TRBJ2-2; possible D gene TRBD1, 5 bases. Germline lookup yields CDR1 MNHEY and CDR2 SVGAGI. The CDR3 extends over 12 amino acids. The V end lost 6 bases, the J end lost 7 bases, and 9 bases lay between the germline ends.